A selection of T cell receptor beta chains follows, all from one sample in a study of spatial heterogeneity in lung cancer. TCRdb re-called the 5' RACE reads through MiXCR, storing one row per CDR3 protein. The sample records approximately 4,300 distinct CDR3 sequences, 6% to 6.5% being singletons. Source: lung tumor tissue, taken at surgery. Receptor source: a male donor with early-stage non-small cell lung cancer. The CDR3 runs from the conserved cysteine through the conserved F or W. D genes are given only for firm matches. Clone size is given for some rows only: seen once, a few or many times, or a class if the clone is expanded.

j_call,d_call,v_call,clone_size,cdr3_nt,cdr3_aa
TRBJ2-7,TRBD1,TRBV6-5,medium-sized,TGTGCCAGCAGTCTTAATACGGACAGGTCCTACGAGCAGTACTTC,CASSLNTDRSYEQYF
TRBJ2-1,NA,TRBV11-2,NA,TGTGCCAGCAGCTTAGAGGCCCCCTCCAAGCAGTTCTTC,CASSLEAPSKQFF
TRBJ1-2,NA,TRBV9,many,TGTGCCAGCAGCGTCACAGCAGCTAACTATGGCTACACCTTC,CASSVTAANYGYTF
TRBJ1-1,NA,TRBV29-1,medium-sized,TGCAGCGTTGAAGGTAGGATCACTGAAGCTTTCTTT,CSVEGRITEAFF
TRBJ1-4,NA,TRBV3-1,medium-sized,TGTGCCAGCAGCCAGAGAGGGTTGACTAATGAAAAACTGTTTTTT,CASSQRGLTNEKLFF
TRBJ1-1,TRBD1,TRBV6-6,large,TGTGCCAGCAGTTTTTCCGGGGACAGGTATAACACTGAAGCTTTCTTT,CASSFSGDRYNTEAFF
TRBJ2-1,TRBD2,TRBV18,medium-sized,TGTGCCAGCTCACCACCCGGTAGCGGGGGGGCCCACAATGAGCAGTTCTTC,CASSPPGSGGAHNEQFF
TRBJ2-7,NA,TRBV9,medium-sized,TGTGCCAGCAGCGTGGGGGACCAGTACGAGCAGTACTTC,CASSVGDQYEQYF
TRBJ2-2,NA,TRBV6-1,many,TGTGCCAGCAGACGAGACAGAAATACGAACACCGGGGAGCTGTTTTTT,CASRRDRNTNTGELFF
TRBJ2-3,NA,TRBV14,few,TGTGCCAGCAGCCAAGATGAGCGTCGAGGGGCAGATACGCAGTATTTT,CASSQDERRGADTQYF
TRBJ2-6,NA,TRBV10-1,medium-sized,TGCGCCAGTACAGGTATCTCTGGGGCCAACGTCCTGACTTTC,CASTGISGANVLTF
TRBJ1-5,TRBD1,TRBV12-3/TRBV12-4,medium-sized,TGTGCCAGCAGGACAGGGGGCAACAATCAGCCCCAGCATTTT,CASRTGGNNQPQHF
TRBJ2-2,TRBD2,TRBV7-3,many,TGTGCCAGCAGCTCAAACCCGGGAGGAGGACCCGAAGGGGAGCTGTTTTTT,CASSSNPGGGPEGELFF
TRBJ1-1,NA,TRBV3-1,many,TGTGCCAGCAGCCAGACGGAAACTGAAGCTTTCTTT,CASSQTETEAFF
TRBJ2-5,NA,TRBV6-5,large,TGTGCCAGCAGCCTCTCCTACGGATCCCAAGAGACCCAGTACTTC,CASSLSYGSQETQYF
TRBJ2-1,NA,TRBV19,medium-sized,TGTGCCAGTATGGCGGACTACAATGAGCAGTTCTTC,CASMADYNEQFF
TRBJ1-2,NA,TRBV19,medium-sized,TGTGCCAGTAGTTTACGGGGAAGCTATGGCTACACCTTC,CASSLRGSYGYTF
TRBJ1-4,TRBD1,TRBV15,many,TGTGCCACCAGCGGAGGGGGCTCGGATGAAAAACTGTTTTTT,CATSGGGSDEKLFF
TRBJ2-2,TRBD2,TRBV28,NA,TGTGCCAGCACCACTAGCGGGGCGAACACCGGGGAGCTGTTTTTT,CASTTSGANTGELFF
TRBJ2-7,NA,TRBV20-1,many,TGCAGTGCAAATCTGGACGGTCCTTACGAGCAGTACTTC,CSANLDGPYEQYF
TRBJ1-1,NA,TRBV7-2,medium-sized,TGTGCCAGCAGCCCCACGCGGAACACTGAAGCTTTCTTT,CASSPTRNTEAFF
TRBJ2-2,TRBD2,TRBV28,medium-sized,TGTGCCAGCAGTCCAACCCGATTAGCGGGAAAAACCGGGGAGCTGTTTTTT,CASSPTRLAGKTGELFF
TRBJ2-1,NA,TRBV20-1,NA,TGCAGTGCACAGACAGTATACAATGAGCAGTTCTTC,CSAQTVYNEQFF
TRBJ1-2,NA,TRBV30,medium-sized,TGTGCCTGGAGTGCAACCCCTTGGCGGGGTAACTATGGCTACACCTTC,CAWSATPWRGNYGYTF
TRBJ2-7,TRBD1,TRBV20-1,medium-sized,TGCAGTGCTGGGATAGGACAGGGGGCGACCTACGAGCAGTACTTC,CSAGIGQGATYEQYF
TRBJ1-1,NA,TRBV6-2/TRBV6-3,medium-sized,TGTGCCAGCAGAGCCGGTGGTAACACTGAAGCTTTCTTT,CASRAGGNTEAFF
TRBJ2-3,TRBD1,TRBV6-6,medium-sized,TGTGCCAGCAGCTCGACAGGGACCCTCACAGATACGCAGTATTTT,CASSSTGTLTDTQYF
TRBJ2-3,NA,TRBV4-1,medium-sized,TGCGCCAGCAGCCAAGATCCGGGGCGGGGCACAGATACGCAGTATTTT,CASSQDPGRGTDTQYF
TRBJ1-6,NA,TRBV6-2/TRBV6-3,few,TGTGCCAGCAGTCGGGACATCTATAATTCACCCCTCCACTTT,CASSRDIYNSPLHF
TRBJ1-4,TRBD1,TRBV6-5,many,TGTGCCAGCAGTTCCGCGGGACAGGGGGCCGCAAAACTGTTTTTT,CASSSAGQGAAKLFF
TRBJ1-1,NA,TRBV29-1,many,TGCAGCGTTGAGGGGCACGGCGCCACTGAAGCTTTCTTT,CSVEGHGATEAFF
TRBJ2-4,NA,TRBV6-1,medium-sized,TGTGCCAGCAGTGAACAGGGAAGTAACATTCAGTACTTC,CASSEQGSNIQYF
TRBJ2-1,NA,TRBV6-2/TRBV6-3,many,TGTGCCAGCAGTTACTCGGGACTGAGCTCCTACAATGAGCAGTTCTTC,CASSYSGLSSYNEQFF
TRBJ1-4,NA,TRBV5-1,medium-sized,TGCGCCAGCAGTACGGGGTCTCAGGCTAATGAAAAACTGTTTTTT,CASSTGSQANEKLFF
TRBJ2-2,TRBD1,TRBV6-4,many,TGTGCCAGCAGTGACTCTTCTGGACAGGGGGCCACCGGGGAGCTGTTTTTT,CASSDSSGQGATGELFF
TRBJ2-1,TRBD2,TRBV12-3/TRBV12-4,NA,TGTGCCAGCAGTTTACTAGCGGGAAGCTACAATGAGCAGTTCTTC,CASSLLAGSYNEQFF
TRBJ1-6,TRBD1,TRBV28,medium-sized,TGTGCCAGCTACGTCAGACAGGGCGCGAATTCACCCCTCCACTTT,CASYVRQGANSPLHF
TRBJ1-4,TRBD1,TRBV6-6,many,TGTGCCAGCAGTTCAACAGGGGTTAGTGAAAAACTGTTTTTT,CASSSTGVSEKLFF
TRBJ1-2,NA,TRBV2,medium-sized,TGTGCCAGCAGATCCGCCGGGGGATTCAATGGCTACACCTTC,CASRSAGGFNGYTF
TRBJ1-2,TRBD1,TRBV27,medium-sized,TGTGCCAGCAGTTTTATGGGACAGGGGGAAAGAGGCTACACCTTC,CASSFMGQGERGYTF
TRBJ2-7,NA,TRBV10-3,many,TGTGCCATCAGCCTGGGTGGGGGCTACGAGCAGTACTTC,CAISLGGGYEQYF
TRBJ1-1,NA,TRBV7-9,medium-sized,TGTGCCAGCAGCTTGGGAGGTTCCGAAGCTTTCTTT,CASSLGGSEAFF
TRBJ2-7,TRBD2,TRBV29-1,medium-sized,TGCAGCGTTGAAAGCCCCGGGACTAGCGCGTCTAGGGGCGAGCAGTACTTC,CSVESPGTSASRGEQYF
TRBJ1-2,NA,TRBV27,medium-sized,TGTGCCAGCAGTTTATTGGGCAGGGTGGGAGGTGGCTACACCTTC,CASSLLGRVGGGYTF
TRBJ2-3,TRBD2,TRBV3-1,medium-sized,TGTGCCAGCAGCCGCGCCGGGACTAGCGGGAGGGCCGGAGGAAATACGCAGTATTTT,CASSRAGTSGRAGGNTQYF
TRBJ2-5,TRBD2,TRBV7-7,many,TGTGCTAGCAGCTTCAGTAGCGGGAGGGAGACCCAGTACTTC,CASSFSSGRETQYF
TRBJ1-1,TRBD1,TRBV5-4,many,TGTGCCAGCAGAAGGGGGGACAGACAGAGGGCTGAAGCTTTCTTT,CASRRGDRQRAEAFF
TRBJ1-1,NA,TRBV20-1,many,TGCAGTGCTAGAGGGGGCAAATCCATGAACACTGAAGCTTTCTTT,CSARGGKSMNTEAFF
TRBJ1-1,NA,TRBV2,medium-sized,TGTGCCAGCAGTGACTCCATGACGGTGAACACTGAAGCTTTCTTT,CASSDSMTVNTEAFF
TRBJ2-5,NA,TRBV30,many,TGTGCCTGGAGTGTGGGTGGGGAGACCCAGTACTTC,CAWSVGGETQYF
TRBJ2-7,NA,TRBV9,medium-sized,TGTGCCAGCAGCGTAGGTCAGGGAGGTGAGCACGAGCAGTACTTC,CASSVGQGGEHEQYF
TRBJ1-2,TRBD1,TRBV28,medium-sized,TGTGCCAGCATCGAACAGGGGAACTATGGCTACACCTTC,CASIEQGNYGYTF
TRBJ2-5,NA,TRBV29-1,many,TGCAGCGTTGACCACGAGGGAGAGACCCAGTACTTC,CSVDHEGETQYF
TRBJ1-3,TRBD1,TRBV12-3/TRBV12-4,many,TGTGCCAGCAGTTTACATGGAGGGGGCGCTGGTGGAAACACCATATATTTT,CASSLHGGGAGGNTIYF
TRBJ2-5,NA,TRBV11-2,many,TGTGCCAGCAGCTTATTCTTCACCGGGGAGGTGAAGGGAGAGACCCAGTACTTC,CASSLFFTGEVKGETQYF